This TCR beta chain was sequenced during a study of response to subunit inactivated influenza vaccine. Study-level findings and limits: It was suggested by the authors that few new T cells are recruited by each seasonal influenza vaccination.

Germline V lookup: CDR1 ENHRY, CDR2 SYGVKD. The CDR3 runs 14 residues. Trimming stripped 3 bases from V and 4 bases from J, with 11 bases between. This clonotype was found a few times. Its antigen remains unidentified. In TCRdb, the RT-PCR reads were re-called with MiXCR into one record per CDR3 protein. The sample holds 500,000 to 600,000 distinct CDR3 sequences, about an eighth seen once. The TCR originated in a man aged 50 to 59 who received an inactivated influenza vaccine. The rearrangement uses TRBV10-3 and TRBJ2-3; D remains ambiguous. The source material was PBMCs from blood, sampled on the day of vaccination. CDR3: CAISDRKGADTQYF. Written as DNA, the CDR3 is TGTGCCATCAGTGATAGAAAGGGTGCAGATACGCAGTATTTT.